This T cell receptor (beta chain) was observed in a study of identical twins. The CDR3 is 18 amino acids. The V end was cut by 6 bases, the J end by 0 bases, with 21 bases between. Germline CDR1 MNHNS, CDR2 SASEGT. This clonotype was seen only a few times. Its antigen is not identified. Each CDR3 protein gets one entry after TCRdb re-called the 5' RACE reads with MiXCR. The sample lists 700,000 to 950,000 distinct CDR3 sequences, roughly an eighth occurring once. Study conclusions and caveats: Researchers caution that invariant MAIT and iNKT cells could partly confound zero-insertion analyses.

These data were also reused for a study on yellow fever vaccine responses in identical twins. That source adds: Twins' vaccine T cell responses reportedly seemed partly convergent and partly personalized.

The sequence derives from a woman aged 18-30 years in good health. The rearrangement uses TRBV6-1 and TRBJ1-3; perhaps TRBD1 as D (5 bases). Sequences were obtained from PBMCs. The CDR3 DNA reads TGTGCCAGCAGCGTAACGAGGGGTAGGCTTAACTCTGGAAACACCATATATTTT. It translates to CASSVTRGRLNSGNTIYF.